This is a list of T cell receptor beta chains from one sample in a study of Ad26.COV2.S vaccination and SARS-CoV-2 variants. Here immunoSEQ multiplex PCR was the method, and the copy in TCRdb shows in-frame clones only, minus some. The table includes over 450,000 clones, around 89% detected once. The sample in question was peripheral blood, obtained in a trial of Ad26.COV2.S vaccine versus placebo. The source is a person aged 18-60 years who received the Ad26.COV2.S COVID-19 vaccine or a placebo. Each CDR3 is given with its conserved first and last residue. D genes are given only for firm matches. Not all rows give a size; the values are once, few, many and, for expanded clones, a class.

V gene,D gene,J gene,clone size,CDR3 DNA,CDR3 protein
TRBV5-1,TRBD1,TRBJ2-1,NA,TGCGCCAGCCGCGGGACCCGGACAGGGATCGTGGGCAGAGCTCGGGAGCAGTTCTTC,CASRGTRTGIVGRAREQFF
TRBV6-5,NA,TRBJ2-7,NA,TGTGCCAGCAGGGGGACGAATTCCTACGAGCAGTACTTC,CASRGTNSYEQYF
TRBV7-2,TRBD2,TRBJ2-7,NA,TGTGCCAGCAGCTTGCTAGCGGGAGGATCCTACGAGCAGTACTTC,CASSLLAGGSYEQYF
TRBV2,NA,TRBJ1-1,NA,TGTGCCAGCGGAACCCGGGCGCCTGAAGCTTTCTTT,CASGTRAPEAFF
TRBV27,TRBD1,TRBJ1-5,NA,TGTGCCAGCAGTGACCGACAGGGCGGCAATCAGCCCCAGCATTTT,CASSDRQGGNQPQHF
TRBV7-9,NA,TRBJ1-1,NA,TGTGCCAGCAGCTTATCCGCTGATTCCCTTTTGGGCACTGAAGCTTTCTTT,CASSLSADSLLGTEAFF
TRBV4-1,TRBD2,TRBJ2-7,NA,TGCGCCAGCAGTTCCGCTAGCGGGAACTACGAGCAGTACTTC,CASSSASGNYEQYF
TRBV7-9,TRBD1,TRBJ2-3,NA,TGTGCCAGCAGCGCCGGGACAGAAGGTACGCAGTATTTT,CASSAGTEGTQYF
TRBV5-1,TRBD1,TRBJ1-4,NA,TGCGCCAGCAGCTTGGGGCAGGGGGGAGAAAAACTGTTTTTT,CASSLGQGGEKLFF
TRBV27,NA,TRBJ1-5,NA,TGTGCCAGCAGTCCGGGGGCCCTTAGGCCCCAGCATTTT,CASSPGALRPQHF
TRBV30,TRBD1,TRBJ2-7,NA,TGTGCCTGGAGTAAAAACCTAGGGGCAGGGGGCTTCGGTTACGAGCAGTACTTC,CAWSKNLGAGGFGYEQYF
TRBV27,TRBD1,TRBJ2-7,few,TGTGCCAGCACCCGGACAGGGGCTACCACGTACGAGCAGTACTTC,CASTRTGATTYEQYF
TRBV6-5,NA,TRBJ1-1,once,TGTGCCAGCACCTCCCTCAGCGGAGTGAACACTGAAGCTTTCTTT,CASTSLSGVNTEAFF
TRBV9,TRBD2,TRBJ2-7,NA,TGTGCAGCAGCATTCGATCTGGGAGGGCTAGCGGGGGAGGAGTCCTACGAGCAGTACTTC,CAAAFDLGGLAGEESYEQYF
TRBV13,NA,TRBJ1-2,NA,TGTGCCAGCAGCCCCCGTCGAGGGGATGGCTACACCTTC,CASSPRRGDGYTF
TRBV19,TRBD1,TRBJ2-7,NA,TGTGCCAGTAGTCCGACAGGGAACCCCTACGAGCAGTACTTC,CASSPTGNPYEQYF
TRBV2,NA,TRBJ1-3,NA,TGTGCCAGCGGGCCGGGGGCTGGAAACACCATATATTTT,CASGPGAGNTIYF
TRBV6-5,NA,TRBJ1-2,NA,TGTGCCAGCAACGACTTAGCGGGGCATGGCTACACCTTC,CASNDLAGHGYTF
TRBV2,NA,TRBJ1-5,few,TGTGCCAGCAGAAATTGGCAGGCCCAGCATTTT,CASRNWQAQHF
TRBV2,TRBD1,TRBJ1-6,NA,TGTGCCAGCACCCAGGGACAGGATAATTCACCCCTCCACTTT,CASTQGQDNSPLHF
TRBV18,TRBD1,TRBJ1-3,NA,TGTGCCAGCTCACCACCGAGAGGGACAGGGCTCTCTGGAAACACCATATATTTT,CASSPPRGTGLSGNTIYF
TRBV28,NA,TRBJ1-5,NA,TGTGCCAGCAGTTTAATAGAAGACCCTCTAAGCAATCAGCCCCAGCATTTT,CASSLIEDPLSNQPQHF
TRBV9,TRBD1,TRBJ2-7,NA,TGTGCCAGCAGCGTAGGGCCAACAGGGGGCAAGGGCGAGCAGTACTTC,CASSVGPTGGKGEQYF
TRBV5-1,TRBD1,TRBJ1-1,NA,TGCGCCAGCAGCCTGGTAGGCAGGGGGGACACTGAAGCTTTCTTT,CASSLVGRGDTEAFF
TRBV27,TRBD1,TRBJ1-4,few,TGTGCCAGCAGTCTGACAGGGGGAGAGGAAAAACTGTTTTTT,CASSLTGGEEKLFF
TRBV6-2/TRBV6-3,NA,TRBJ1-4,NA,TGTGCCAGCAGCGTGGGGCGTAGCGGCGAAAAACTGTTTTTT,CASSVGRSGEKLFF
TRBV10-3,TRBD1,TRBJ2-1,NA,TGTGCCATCAGTGGACAGGGTTTCACCTACAATGAGCAGTTCTTC,CAISGQGFTYNEQFF
TRBV14,NA,TRBJ1-2,NA,TGTGCCAGCAGCGGACATGGGTTGGGCTATGGCTACACCTTC,CASSGHGLGYGYTF
TRBV5-4,NA,TRBJ1-1,few,TGTGCCAGCAGCTGGGGACACACCACTGAAGCTTTCTTT,CASSWGHTTEAFF
TRBV13,TRBD1,TRBJ2-1,NA,TGTGCCAGCAGCTTAAGGCGGGACAGGGAACACAATGAGCAGTTCTTC,CASSLRRDREHNEQFF
TRBV7-2,TRBD1,TRBJ1-1,NA,TGTGCCAGCAACCCCCCGCCGAGGACAGGGGAGGTGAACACTGAAGCTTTCTTT,CASNPPPRTGEVNTEAFF
TRBV9,TRBD1,TRBJ1-3,NA,TGTGCCAGCAGCGTTAGGGGACAGAGCTCTGGAAACACCATATATTTT,CASSVRGQSSGNTIYF
TRBV4-3,TRBD2,TRBJ2-3,NA,TGCGCCAGCAGCCAAGAATTCGCGGGGGGAACAGATACGCAGTATTTT,CASSQEFAGGTDTQYF
TRBV7-9,TRBD1,TRBJ1-1,once,TGTGCCAGCAAGGGGGCAAAGGAGGTACTGAACACTGAAGCTTTCTTT,CASKGAKEVLNTEAFF
TRBV30,NA,TRBJ2-2,NA,TGTGCCTGGAGTGAGTACACCGGGGAGCTGTTTTTT,CAWSEYTGELFF
TRBV18,TRBD2,TRBJ2-2,NA,TGTGCCAGCTCACCAAGTTTGGCTAGCGGGAGAATCGGGGAGCTGTTTTTT,CASSPSLASGRIGELFF
TRBV27,NA,TRBJ1-1,NA,TGTGCCAGCAGTTTCATGGGCATGAACACTGAAGCTTTCTTT,CASSFMGMNTEAFF
TRBV29-1,NA,TRBJ2-1,NA,TGCAGCGTTGATATTCCAGCGAGGTCCCCCTACAATGAGCAGTTCTTC,CSVDIPARSPYNEQFF
TRBV10-3,TRBD2,TRBJ2-7,NA,TGTGCCATCAGTGAGGGGACTAGCGGGACTTACGAGCAGTACTTC,CAISEGTSGTYEQYF
TRBV7-3,NA,TRBJ1-1,NA,TGTGCCAGCAGCTTCGGGGGTGACACTGAAGCTTTCTTT,CASSFGGDTEAFF
TRBV11-2,NA,TRBJ2-3,few,TGTGCCAGCACTCCGCGGGGTACGGGCACAGATACGCAGTATTTT,CASTPRGTGTDTQYF